The following is a T cell receptor beta chain sequence with its context. As yet, its antigen is unknown. The CDR3 contains 14 residues. The V gene's germline CDR1 is GTSNPN and CDR2 SVGIG (reference sequence). The ends were cut back, 6 bases at V and 7 bases at J, with 19 bases in the middle. The data are from a study of early T cells in non-severe SARS-CoV-2 infection. Study-level background: Sequencing of unsorted whole blood was done on bulk RNA, leaving chains unpaired. Study-wide points: Database matching using VDJdb favored anti-spike CD8 responses, with private and CD4 specificities left missing.

Unique molecular identifiers tagged individual cDNA molecules. TCRdb fed the 5' RACE reads into MiXCR, producing one record per CDR3 protein. This sample carries tens of thousands of distinct CDR3 sequences, approximately 12% of them seen once, and the ten largest clones take approximately 4%. The V gene is TRBV30, the J gene TRBJ1-5, with TRBD1 as a possible D gene (6 bases). The TCR sequence derives from an adult who was a healthcare worker with PCR-confirmed SARS-CoV-2 infection or an uninfected control (not recorded which). The sample consisted of whole blood, taken at baseline. CDR3 in amino acids: CACRAGSGGQPQHF. The CDR3 nucleotides are TGTGCCTGCCGGGCCGGTTCGGGGGGCCAGCCCCAGCATTTT.